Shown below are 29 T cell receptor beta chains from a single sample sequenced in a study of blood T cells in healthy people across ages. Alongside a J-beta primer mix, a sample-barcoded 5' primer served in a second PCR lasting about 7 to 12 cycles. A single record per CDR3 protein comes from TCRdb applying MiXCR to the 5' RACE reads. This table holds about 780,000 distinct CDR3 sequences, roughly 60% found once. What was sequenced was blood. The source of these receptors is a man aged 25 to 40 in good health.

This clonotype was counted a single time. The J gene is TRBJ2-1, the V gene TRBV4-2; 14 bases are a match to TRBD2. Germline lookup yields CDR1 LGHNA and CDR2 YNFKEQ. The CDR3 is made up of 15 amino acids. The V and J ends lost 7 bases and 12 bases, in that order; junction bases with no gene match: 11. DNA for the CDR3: TGTGCCAGCACTCCGGGACTAGCGGGAGACGGGCGGCAGTTCTTC. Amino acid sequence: CASTPGLAGDGRQFF.

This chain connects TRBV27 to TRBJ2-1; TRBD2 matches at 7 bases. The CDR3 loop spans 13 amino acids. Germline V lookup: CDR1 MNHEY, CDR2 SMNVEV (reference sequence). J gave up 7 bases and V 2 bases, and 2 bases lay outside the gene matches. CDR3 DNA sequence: TGTGCCAGCAGTTTAGGGAGGGAGAATGAGCAGTTCTTC. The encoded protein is CASSLGRENEQFF.

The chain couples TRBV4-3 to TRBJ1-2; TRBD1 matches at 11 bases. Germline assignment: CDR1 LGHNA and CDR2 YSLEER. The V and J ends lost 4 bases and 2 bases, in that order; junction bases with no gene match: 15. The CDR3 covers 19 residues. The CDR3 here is CASSRQLGQGARQNYGYTF. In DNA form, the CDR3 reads TGCGCCAGCAGCCGACAACTCGGACAGGGGGCGCGACAAAACTATGGCTACACCTTC.

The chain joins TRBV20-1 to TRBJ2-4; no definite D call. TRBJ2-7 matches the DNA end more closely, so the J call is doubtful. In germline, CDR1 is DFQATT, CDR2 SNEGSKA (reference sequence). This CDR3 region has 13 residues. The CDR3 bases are TGCAGTGCCCTGGTGGCCGAAGTCTACGAGCAGTACTTC. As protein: CSALVAEVYEQYF.

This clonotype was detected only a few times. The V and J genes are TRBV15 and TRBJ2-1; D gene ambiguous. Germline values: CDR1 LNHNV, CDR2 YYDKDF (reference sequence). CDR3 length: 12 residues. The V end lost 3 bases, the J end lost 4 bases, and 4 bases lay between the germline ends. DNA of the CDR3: TGTGCCACCAGCAGTATGTACAATGAGCAGTTCTTC. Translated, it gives CATSSMYNEQFF.

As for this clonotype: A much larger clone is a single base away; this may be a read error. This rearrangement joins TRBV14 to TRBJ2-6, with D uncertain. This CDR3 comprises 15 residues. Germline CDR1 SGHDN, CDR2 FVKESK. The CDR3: CASSQRWGGTNVLTF. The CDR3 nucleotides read TGTGCCAGCAGCCAGAGGTGGGGTGGGACCAACGTCCTGACTTTC. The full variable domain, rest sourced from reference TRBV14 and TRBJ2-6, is EAGVTQFPSHSVIEKGQTVTLRCDPISGHDNLYWYRRVMGKEIKFLLHFVKESKQDESGMPNNRFLAERTGGTYSTLKVQPAELEDSGVYFCASSQRWGGTNVLTFGAGSRLTVL.

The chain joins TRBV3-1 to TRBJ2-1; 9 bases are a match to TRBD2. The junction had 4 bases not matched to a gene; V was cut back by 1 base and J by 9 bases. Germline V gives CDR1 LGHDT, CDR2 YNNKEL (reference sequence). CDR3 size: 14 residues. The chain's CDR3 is CASSQGGGAAEQFF. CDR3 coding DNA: TGTGCCAGCAGCCAAGGCGGGGGGGCTGCTGAGCAGTTCTTC.

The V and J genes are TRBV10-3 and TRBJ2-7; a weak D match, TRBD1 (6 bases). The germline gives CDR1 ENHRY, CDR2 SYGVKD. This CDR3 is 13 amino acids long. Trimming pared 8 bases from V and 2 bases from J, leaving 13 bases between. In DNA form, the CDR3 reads TGTGCCATCGCCGTCGGGACAACCTACGAGCAGTACTTC. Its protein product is CAIAVGTTYEQYF.

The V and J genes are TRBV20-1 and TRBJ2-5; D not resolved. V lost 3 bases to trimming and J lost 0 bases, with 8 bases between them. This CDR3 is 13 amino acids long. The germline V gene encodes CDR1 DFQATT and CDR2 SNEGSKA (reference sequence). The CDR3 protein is CSARGMDQETQYF. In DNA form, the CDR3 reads TGCAGTGCTAGGGGGATGGACCAAGAGACCCAGTACTTC.

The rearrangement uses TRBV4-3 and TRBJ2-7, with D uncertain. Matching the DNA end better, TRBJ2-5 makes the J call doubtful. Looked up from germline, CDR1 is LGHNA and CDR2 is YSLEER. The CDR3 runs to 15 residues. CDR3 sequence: CASSQAVGPGETQYF. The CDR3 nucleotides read TGCGCCAGCAGCCAAGCCGTGGGTCCCGGAGAGACCCAGTACTTC.

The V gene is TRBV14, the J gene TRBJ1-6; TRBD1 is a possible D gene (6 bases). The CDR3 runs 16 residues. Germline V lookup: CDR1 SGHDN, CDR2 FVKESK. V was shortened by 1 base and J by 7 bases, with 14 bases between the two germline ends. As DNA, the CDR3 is TGTGCCAGCAGCCAAGTGGGGGCAGGGATAAATTCACCCCTCCACTTT. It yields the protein CASSQVGAGINSPLHF.

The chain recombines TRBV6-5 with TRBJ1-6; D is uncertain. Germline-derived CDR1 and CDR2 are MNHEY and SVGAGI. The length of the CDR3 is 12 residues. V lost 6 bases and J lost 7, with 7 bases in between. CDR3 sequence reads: CASSRWNSPLHF. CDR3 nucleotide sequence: TGTGCCAGCAGCAGGTGGAATTCACCCCTCCACTTT.

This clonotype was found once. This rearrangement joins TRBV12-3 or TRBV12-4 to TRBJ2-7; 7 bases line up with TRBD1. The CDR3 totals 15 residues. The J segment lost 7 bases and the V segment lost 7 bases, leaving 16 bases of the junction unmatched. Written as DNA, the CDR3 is TGTGCCAGCATCTTGGCAGGGGGAATCGGGAATGAGCAGTACTTC. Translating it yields CASILAGGIGNEQYF.

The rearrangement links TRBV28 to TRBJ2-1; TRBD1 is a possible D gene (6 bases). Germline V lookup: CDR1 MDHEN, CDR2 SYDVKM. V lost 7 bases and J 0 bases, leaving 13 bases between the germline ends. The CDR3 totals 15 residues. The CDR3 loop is CASTPGQYSYNEQFF. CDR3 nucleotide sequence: TGTGCCAGCACCCCAGGACAGTACTCCTACAATGAGCAGTTCTTC.

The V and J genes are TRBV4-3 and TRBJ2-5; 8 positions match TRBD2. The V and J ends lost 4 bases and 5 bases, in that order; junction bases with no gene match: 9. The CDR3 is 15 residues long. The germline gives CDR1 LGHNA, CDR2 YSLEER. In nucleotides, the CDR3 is TGCGCCAGCAGCCCTCGGGAGGGGATGCGGGAGACCCAGTACTTC. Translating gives CASSPREGMRETQYF.

The CDR3 DNA sequence: TGCGCCAGCAGCACCTTGAGCGGGAGATTTGGAAATGAGCAGTTCTTC. Encoded protein: CASSTLSGRFGNEQFF. The chain combines TRBV5-1 with TRBJ2-1, with 8 bases lining up with TRBD2. This CDR3 spans 16 amino acids. The ends lost 4 bases at V and 7 bases at J; junction bases unmatched: 13. The germline V gene has CDR1 SGHRS and CDR2 YFSETQ.

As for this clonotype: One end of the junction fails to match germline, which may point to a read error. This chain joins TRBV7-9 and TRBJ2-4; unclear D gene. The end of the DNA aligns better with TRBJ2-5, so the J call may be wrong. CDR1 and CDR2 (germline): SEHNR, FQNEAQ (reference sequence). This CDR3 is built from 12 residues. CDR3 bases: TGTTCCAGCAGCTTAAATCAGGAGACCCAGTACTTC. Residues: CSSSLNQETQYF.

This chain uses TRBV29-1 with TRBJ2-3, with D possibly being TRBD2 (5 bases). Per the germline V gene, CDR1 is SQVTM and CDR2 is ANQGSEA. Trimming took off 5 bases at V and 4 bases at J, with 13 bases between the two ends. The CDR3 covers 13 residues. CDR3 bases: TGCAGCGTTCGTCGTACCGGGGCAGATACGCAGTATTTT. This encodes CSVRRTGADTQYF.

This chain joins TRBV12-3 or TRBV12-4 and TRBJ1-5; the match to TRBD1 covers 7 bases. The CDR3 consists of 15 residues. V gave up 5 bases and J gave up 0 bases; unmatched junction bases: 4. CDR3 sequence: CASSTQGNSNQPQHF. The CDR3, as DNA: TGTGCCAGCAGTACACAGGGGAATAGCAATCAGCCCCAGCATTTT.

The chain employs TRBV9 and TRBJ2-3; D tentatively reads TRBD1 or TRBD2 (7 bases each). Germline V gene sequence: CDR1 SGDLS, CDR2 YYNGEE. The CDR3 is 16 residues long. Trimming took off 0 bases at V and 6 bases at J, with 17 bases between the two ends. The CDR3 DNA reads TGTGCCAGCAGCGTAGAGGGAGGGGGCCGTAGGGATACGCAGTATTTT. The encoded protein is CASSVEGGGRRDTQYF.

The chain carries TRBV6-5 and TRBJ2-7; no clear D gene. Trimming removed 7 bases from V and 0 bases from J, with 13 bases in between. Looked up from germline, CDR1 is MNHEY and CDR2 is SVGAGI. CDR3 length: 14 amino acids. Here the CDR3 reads CASKNTLDSYEQYF. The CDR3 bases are TGTGCCAGCAAAAACACGTTGGACTCCTACGAGCAGTACTTC.

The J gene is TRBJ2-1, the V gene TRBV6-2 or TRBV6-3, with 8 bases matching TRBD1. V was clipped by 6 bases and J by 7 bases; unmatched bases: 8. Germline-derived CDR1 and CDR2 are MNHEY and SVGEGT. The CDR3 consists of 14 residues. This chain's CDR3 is CASRTIDRGNEQFF. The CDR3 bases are TGTGCCAGCAGGACCATTGACAGGGGAAATGAGCAGTTCTTC.

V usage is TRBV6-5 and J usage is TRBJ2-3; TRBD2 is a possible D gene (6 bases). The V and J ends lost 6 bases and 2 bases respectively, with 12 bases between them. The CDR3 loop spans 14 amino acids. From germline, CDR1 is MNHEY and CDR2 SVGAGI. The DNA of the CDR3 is TGTGCCAGCAGGGTAGCGGTGACCACAGATACGCAGTATTTT. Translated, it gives CASRVAVTTDTQYF.

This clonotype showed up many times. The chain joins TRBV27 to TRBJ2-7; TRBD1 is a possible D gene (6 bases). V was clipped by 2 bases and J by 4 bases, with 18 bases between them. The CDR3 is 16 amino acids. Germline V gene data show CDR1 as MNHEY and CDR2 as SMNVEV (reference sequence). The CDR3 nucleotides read TGTGCCAGCAGTTTAAACGGCAGGGGAAGAGGGTACGAGCAGTACTTC. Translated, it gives CASSLNGRGRGYEQYF.

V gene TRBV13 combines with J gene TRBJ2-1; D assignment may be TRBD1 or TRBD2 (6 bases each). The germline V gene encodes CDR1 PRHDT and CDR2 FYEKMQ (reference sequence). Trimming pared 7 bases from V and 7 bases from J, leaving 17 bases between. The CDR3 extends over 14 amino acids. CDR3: CASIEGGGGNEQFF. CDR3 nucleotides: TGTGCCAGCATCGAAGGAGGGGGAGGAAATGAGCAGTTCTTC.

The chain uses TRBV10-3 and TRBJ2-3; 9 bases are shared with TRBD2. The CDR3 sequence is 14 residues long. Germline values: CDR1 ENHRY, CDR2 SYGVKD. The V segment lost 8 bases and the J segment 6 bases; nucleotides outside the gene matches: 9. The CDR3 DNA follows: TGTGCCATCCGGAGCGGGGGGTATAAGGATACGCAGTATTTT. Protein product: CAIRSGGYKDTQYF.

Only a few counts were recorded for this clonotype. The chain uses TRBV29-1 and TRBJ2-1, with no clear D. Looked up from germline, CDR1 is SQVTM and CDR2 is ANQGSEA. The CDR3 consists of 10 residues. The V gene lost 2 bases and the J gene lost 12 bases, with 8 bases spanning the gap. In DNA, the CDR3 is TGCAGCGTTGAACCAGGCGGGCAGTTCTTC. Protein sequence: CSVEPGGQFF.

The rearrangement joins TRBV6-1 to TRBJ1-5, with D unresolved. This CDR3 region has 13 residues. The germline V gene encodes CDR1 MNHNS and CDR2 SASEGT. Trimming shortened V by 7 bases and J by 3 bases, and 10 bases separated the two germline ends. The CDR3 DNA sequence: TGTGCCAGCACCAAGGAGAACAATCAGCCCCAGCATTTT. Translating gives CASTKENNQPQHF.

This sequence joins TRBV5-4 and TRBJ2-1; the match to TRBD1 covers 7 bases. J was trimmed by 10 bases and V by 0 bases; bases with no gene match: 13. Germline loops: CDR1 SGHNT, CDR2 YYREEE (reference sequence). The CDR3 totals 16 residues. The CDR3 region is CASSLAFEQGLKEQFF. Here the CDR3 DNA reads TGTGCCAGCAGCTTGGCGTTCGAACAGGGGCTTAAGGAGCAGTTCTTC.